The text below deals with one T cell receptor beta chain. The antigen is not known. The sample belongs to a study of OX40 agonist ivuxolimab in advanced cancers. Background on the study: It was ivuxolimab, an agonistic anti-OX40 (CD134) antibody, that patients were treated with. Patients assigned to dose escalation were diagnosed with hepatocellular carcinoma, melanoma, renal cell or head and neck cancer.

The CDR3 consists of 14 residues. V dropped 5 bases and J dropped 8; count of bases not matched to a gene: 10. Looked up from germline, CDR1 is SGHTA and CDR2 is FQGTGA. Findings of the study overall: Nonresponders, in some cases, also had low normalized T-cell clonal expansion. Expanded clones belonging to CD8+ T cells outnumbered, on average, those of CD4+.

Data came from immunoSEQ multiplex PCR; TCRdb stores just in-frame clones and leaves some out. The table shows about 21,000 clones, with 70% to 90% occurring only once. The chain carries TRBV7-3 and TRBJ1-2; TRBD1 matches at 8 bases. The receptor comes from an adult with an advanced solid tumor such as melanoma, head and neck, liver or kidney cancer. Material: CD4+ or CD8+ T cells sorted from blood, obtained in a trial of the OX40 agonist ivuxolimab. The CDR3 sequence: CASSTGQGVRGYTF. In DNA, the CDR3 is TGTGCCAGCAGCACCGGACAGGGCGTTCGAGGCTACACCTTC. Supplemented by reference TRBV7-3 and TRBJ1-2, the full variable domain reads GAGVSQTPSNKVTEKGKYVELRCDPISGHTALYWYRQSLGQGPEFLIYFQGTGAADDSGLPNDRFFAVRPEGSVSTLKIQRTERGDSAVYLCASSTGQGVRGYTFGSGTRLTVV.